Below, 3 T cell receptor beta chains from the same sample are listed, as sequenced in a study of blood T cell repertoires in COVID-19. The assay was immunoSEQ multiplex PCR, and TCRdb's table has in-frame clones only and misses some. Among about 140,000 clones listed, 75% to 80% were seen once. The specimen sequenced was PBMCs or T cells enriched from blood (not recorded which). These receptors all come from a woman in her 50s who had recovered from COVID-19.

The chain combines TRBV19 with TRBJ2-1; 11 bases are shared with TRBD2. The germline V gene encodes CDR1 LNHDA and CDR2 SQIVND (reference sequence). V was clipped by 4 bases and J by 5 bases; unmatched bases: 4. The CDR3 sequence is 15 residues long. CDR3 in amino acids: CASSTLAGGDNEQFF. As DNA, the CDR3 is TGTGCCAGTAGTACGCTAGCGGGAGGTGACAATGAGCAGTTCTTC.

The CDR3 reads CASSRELRNTGELFF. Written as DNA, the CDR3 is TGTGCCAGCAGTAGGGAGTTGAGGAACACCGGGGAGCTGTTTTTT. The gene calls are TRBV2 and TRBJ2-2, with a possible D match to TRBD2 (5 bases). CDR1 and CDR2 from the germline V gene are SNHLY and FYNNEI. V lost 5 bases, J lost 1 base, and 11 bases lay in between. The CDR3 consists of 15 residues.

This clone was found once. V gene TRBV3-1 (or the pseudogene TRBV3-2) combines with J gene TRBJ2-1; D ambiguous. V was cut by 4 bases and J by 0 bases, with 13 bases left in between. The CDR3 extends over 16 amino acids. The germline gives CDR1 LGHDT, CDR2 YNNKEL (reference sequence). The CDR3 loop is CASSRSGWSSYNEQFF. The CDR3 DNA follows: TGTGCCAGCAGCCGATCCGGGTGGAGCTCCTACAATGAGCAGTTCTTC.